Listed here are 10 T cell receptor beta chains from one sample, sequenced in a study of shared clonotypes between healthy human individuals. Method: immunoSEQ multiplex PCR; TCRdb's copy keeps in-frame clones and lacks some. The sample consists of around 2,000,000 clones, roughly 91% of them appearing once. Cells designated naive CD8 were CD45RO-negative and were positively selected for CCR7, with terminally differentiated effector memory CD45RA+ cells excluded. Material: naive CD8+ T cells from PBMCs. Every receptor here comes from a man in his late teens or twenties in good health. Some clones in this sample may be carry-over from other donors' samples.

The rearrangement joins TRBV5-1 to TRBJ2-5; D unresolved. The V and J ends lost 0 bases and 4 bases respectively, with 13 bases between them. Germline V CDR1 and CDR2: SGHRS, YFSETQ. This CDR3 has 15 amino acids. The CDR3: CASSLDRTAGETQYF. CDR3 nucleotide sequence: TGCGCCAGCAGCTTGGATAGGACGGCAGGAGAGACCCAGTACTTC.

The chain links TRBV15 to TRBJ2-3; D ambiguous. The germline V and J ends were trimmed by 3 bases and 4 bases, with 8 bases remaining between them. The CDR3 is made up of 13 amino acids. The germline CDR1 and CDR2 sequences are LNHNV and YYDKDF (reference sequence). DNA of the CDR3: TGTGCCACCAGCAGCACCCTACCAGATACGCAGTATTTT. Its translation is CATSSTLPDTQYF.

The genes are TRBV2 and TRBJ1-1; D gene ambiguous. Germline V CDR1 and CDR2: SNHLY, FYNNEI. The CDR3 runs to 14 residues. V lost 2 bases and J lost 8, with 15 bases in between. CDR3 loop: CASSERYRPGEAFF. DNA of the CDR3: TGTGCCAGCAGTGAAAGGTATCGGCCGGGCGAAGCTTTCTTT.

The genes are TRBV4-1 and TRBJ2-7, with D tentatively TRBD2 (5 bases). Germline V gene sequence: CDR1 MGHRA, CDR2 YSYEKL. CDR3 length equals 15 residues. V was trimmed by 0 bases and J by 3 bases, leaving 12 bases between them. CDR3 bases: TGCGCCAGCAGCCAAGATCCCTCGGGATACTACGAGCAGTACTTC. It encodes CASSQDPSGYYEQYF.

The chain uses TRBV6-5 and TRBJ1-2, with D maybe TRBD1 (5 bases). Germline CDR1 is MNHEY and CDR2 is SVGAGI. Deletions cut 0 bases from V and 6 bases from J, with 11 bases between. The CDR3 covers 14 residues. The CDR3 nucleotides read TGTGCCAGCAGTTACTCGACAGACATAGATGGCTACACCTTC. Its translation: CASSYSTDIDGYTF.

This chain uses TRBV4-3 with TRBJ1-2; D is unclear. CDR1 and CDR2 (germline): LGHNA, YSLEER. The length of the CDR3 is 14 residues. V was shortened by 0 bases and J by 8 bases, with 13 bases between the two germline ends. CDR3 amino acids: CASSQDPGGLGYTF. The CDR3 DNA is TGCGCCAGCAGCCAAGATCCGGGAGGGCTCGGCTACACCTTC.

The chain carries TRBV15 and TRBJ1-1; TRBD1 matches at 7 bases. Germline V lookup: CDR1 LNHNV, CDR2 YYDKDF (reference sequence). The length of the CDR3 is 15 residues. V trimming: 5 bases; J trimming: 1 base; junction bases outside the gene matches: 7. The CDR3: CATSPWTGTNTEAFF. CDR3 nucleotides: TGTGCCACCAGCCCTTGGACAGGTACGAACACTGAAGCTTTCTTT.

This CDR3 reads CASSVSGSPSEQFF. CDR3 nucleotides: TGTGCCAGCAGCGTTAGCGGGAGCCCTTCCGAGCAGTTCTTC. This chain joins TRBV9 and TRBJ2-1, with TRBD2 matching over 9 bases. The CDR3 is 14 amino acids. The germline CDR1 and CDR2 sequences are SGDLS and YYNGEE. V shed 2 bases, J shed 10 bases, and the junction held 7 bases outside the gene matches.

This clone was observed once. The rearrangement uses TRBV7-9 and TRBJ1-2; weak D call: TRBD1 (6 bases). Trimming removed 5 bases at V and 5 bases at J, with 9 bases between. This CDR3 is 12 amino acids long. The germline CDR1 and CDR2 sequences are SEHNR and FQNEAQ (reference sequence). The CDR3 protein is CASSDRPYGYTF. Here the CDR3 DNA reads TGTGCCAGCAGCGACAGGCCTTATGGCTACACCTTC.

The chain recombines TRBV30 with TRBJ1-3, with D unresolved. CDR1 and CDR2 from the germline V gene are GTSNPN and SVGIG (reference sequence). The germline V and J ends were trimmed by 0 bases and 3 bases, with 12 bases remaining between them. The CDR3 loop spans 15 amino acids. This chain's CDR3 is CAWSVGRGSGNTIYF. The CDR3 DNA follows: TGTGCCTGGAGTGTCGGACGGGGAAGTGGAAACACCATATATTTT.